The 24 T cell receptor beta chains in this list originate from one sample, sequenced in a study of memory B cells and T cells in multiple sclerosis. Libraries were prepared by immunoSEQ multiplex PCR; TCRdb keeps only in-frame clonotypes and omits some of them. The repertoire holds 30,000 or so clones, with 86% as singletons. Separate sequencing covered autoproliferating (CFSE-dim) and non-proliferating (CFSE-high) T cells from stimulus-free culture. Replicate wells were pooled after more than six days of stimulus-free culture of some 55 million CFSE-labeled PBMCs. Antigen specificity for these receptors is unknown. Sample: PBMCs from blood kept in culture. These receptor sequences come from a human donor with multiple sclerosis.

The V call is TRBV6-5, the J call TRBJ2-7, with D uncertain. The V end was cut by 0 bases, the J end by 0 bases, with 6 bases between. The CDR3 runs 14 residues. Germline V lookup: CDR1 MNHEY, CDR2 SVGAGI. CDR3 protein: CASSYSSSSYEQYF. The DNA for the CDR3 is TGTGCCAGCAGTTACTCGTCTTCCTCCTACGAGCAGTACTTC.

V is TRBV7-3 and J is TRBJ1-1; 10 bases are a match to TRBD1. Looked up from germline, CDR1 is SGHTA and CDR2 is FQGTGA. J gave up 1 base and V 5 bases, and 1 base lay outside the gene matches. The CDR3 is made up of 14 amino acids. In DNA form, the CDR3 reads TGTGCCAGCAGCCGACAGGGGGCGAACACTGAAGCTTTCTTT. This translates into CASSRQGANTEAFF.

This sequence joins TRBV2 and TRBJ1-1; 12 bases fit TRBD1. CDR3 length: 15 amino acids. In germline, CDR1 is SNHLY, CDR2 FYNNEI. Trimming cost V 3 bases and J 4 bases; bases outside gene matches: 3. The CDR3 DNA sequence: TGTGCCAGCAGTGAGGGACAGGGGGCGATCACTGAAGCTTTCTTT. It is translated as CASSEGQGAITEAFF.

CDR3 sequence (DNA): TGTGCCAGTAGTCCCAGAGCCGGGACAGGGGGTTCTGGGGCCAACGTCCTGACTTTC. This codes for CASSPRAGTGGSGANVLTF. The chain is built from TRBV19 and TRBJ2-6, with TRBD1 matching over 11 bases. The CDR3 runs 19 residues. Germline V gives CDR1 LNHDA, CDR2 SQIVND (reference sequence). V lost 5 bases, J lost 1 base, and 10 bases stayed unmatched. The entire variable domain, with the rest obtained from reference TRBV19 and TRBJ2-6, is as follows: DGGITQSPKYLFRKEGQNVTLSCEQNLNHDAMYWYRQDPGQGLRLIYYSQIVNDFQKGDIAEGYSVSREKKESFPLTVTSAQKNPTAFYLCASSPRAGTGGSGANVLTFGAGSRLTVL.

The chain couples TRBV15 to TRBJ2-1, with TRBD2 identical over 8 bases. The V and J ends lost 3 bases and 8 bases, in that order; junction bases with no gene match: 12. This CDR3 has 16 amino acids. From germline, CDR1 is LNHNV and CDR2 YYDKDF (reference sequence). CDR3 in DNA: TGTGCCACCAGCAGTCTCCCGGGACTAGTAGTCGATGAGCAGTTCTTC. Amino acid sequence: CATSSLPGLVVDEQFF.

CDR3 sequence (DNA): TGTGCCAGCAGCCAAGGACCGAGTAATGAAAAACTGTTTTTT. This sequence encodes CASSQGPSNEKLFF. The V gene is TRBV7-7, the J gene TRBJ1-4; D call uncertain. The germline V and J ends were trimmed by 5 bases and 4 bases, with 11 bases remaining between them. The CDR3 consists of 14 residues. Germline CDR1 SSHAT, CDR2 FNYEAQ (reference sequence).

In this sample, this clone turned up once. The CDR3 DNA is TGTGCCAGCAGCCCAATGGGTGACTATGGCTACACCTTC. It yields the protein CASSPMGDYGYTF. The chain joins TRBV13 to TRBJ1-2; the D is unclear. Germline V CDR1 and CDR2: PRHDT, FYEKMQ (reference sequence). V shed 5 bases and J shed 3 bases, with 10 bases lying between them. The CDR3 covers 13 residues. Full variable domain (remainder filled in from reference TRBV13 and TRBJ1-2): AAGVIQSPRHLIKEKRETATLKCYPIPRHDTVYWYQQGPGQDPQFLISFYEKMQSDKGSIPDRFSAQQFSDYHSELNMSSLELGDSALYFCASSPMGDYGYTFGSGTRLTVV.

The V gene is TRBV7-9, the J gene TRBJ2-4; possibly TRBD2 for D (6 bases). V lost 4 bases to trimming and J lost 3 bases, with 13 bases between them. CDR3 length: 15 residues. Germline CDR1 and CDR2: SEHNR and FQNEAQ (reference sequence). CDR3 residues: CASSSASGLKNIQYF. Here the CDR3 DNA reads TGTGCCAGCAGCTCCGCGTCGGGACTCAAAAACATTCAGTACTTC.

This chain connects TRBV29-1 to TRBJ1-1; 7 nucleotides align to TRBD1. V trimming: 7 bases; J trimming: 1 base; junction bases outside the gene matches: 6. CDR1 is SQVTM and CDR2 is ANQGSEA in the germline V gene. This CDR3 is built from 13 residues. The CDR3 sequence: CSGDRAPNTEAFF. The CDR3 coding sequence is TGCAGCGGCGACAGGGCCCCGAACACTGAAGCTTTCTTT.

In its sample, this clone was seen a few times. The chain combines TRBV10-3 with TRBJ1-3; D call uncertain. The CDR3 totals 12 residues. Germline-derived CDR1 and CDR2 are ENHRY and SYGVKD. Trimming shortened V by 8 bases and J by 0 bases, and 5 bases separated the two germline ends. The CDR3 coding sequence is TGTGCCATCGAAGGCTCTGGAAACACCATATATTTT. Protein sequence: CAIEGSGNTIYF.

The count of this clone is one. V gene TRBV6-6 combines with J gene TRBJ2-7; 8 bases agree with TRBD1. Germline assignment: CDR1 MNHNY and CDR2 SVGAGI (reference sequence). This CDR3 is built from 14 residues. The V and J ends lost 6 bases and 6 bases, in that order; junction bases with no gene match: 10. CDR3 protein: CASRSRDRSGEQYF. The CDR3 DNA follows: TGTGCCAGCAGGAGCCGGGACAGGTCTGGCGAGCAGTACTTC.

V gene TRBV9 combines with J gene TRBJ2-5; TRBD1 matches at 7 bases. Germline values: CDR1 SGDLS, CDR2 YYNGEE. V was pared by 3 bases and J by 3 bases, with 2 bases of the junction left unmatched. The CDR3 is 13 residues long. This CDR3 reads CASSAGTEETQYF. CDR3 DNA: TGTGCCAGCAGCGCCGGGACAGAAGAGACCCAGTACTTC.

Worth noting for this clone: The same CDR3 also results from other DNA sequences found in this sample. CDR3 sequence: CASSVGTDTQYF. DNA of the CDR3: TGTGCCAGCAGCGTCGGCACAGATACGCAGTATTTT. The V call is TRBV9, the J call TRBJ2-3; D call uncertain. CDR1 and CDR2 from the germline V gene are SGDLS and YYNGEE. V was cut by 2 bases and J by 1 base, with 2 bases left in between. This CDR3 has 12 amino acids.

CDR3 amino acids: CASSGTGFNQPQHF. CDR3 nucleotide sequence: TGTGCCAGCAGTGGGACAGGGTTCAATCAGCCCCAGCATTTT. The V and J genes are TRBV6-1 and TRBJ1-5, with TRBD1 identical over 8 bases. The CDR3 contains 14 residues. After removal of 4 bases from V and 3 bases from J, the junction contained 2 bases not matched to a gene. The germline V gene encodes CDR1 MNHNS and CDR2 SASEGT.

In DNA, the CDR3 is TGTGCCAGTAGTATCACTGGAGGCTACGAGCAGTACTTC. Translation gives CASSITGGYEQYF. This chain connects TRBV19 to TRBJ2-7; a weak D match, TRBD2 (5 bases). The V gene lost 3 bases and the J gene lost 3 bases, with 9 bases spanning the gap. CDR3 size: 13 residues. Germline-derived CDR1 and CDR2 are LNHDA and SQIVND (reference sequence).

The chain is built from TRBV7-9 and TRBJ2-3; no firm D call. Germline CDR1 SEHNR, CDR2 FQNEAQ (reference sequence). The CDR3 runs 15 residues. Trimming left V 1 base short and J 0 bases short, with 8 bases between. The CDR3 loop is CASSLGQPSTDTQYF. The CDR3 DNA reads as TGTGCCAGCAGCTTAGGGCAGCCTAGCACAGATACGCAGTATTTT.

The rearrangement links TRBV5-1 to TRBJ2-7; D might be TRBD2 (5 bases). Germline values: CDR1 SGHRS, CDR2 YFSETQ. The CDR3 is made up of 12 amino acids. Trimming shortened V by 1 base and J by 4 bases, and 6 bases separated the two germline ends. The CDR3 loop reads CASSLPGYEQYF. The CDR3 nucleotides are TGCGCCAGCAGCTTGCCGGGGTACGAGCAGTACTTC.

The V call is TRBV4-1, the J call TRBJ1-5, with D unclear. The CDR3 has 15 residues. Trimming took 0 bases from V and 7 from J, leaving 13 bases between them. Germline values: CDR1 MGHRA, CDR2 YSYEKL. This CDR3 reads CASSQDMGSWQPQHF. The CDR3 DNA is TGCGCCAGCAGCCAAGATATGGGGTCTTGGCAGCCCCAGCATTTT.

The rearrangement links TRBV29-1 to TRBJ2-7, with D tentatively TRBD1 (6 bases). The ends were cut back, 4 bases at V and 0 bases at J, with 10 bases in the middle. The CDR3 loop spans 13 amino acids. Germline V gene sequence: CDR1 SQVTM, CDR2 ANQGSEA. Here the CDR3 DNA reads TGCAGCGTTGCCTCACAGGGCTCCTACGAGCAGTACTTC. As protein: CSVASQGSYEQYF.

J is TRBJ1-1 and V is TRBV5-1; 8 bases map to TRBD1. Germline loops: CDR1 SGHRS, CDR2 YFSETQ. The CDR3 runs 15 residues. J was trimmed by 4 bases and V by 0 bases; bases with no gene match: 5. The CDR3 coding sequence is TGCGCCAGCAGCTTGGTGGACAGGGTAGGCACTGAAGCTTTCTTT. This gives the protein CASSLVDRVGTEAFF.

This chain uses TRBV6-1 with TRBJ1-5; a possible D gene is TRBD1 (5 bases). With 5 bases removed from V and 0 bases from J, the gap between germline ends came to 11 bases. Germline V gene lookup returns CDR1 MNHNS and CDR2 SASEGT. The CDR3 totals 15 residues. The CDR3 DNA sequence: TGTGCCAGCAGTCAACAGGATAATAGCAATCAGCCCCAGCATTTT. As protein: CASSQQDNSNQPQHF.

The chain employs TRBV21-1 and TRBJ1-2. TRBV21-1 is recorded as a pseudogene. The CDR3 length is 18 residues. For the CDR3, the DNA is TGTGCCAGCAGCGCAACCAGGGGTCTCGGATTGGCGGGGAAGGGCTACACCTTC. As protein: CASSATRGLGLAGKGYTF.

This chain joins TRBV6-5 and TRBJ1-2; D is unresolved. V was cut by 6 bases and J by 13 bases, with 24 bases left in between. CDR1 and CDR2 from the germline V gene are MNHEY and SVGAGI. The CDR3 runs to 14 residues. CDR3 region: CASRTSPKGPFVTF. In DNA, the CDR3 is TGTGCCAGCAGAACCTCCCCGAAAGGGCCATTCGTCACCTTC.

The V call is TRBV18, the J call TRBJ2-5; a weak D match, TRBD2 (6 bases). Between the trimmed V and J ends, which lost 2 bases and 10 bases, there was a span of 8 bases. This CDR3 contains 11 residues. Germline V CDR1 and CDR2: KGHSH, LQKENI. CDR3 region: CASSPGGNQYF. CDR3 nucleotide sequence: TGTGCCAGCTCACCAGGCGGGAACCAGTACTTC.